This T cell receptor beta chain was retrieved from a study of blood T cell repertoires in COVID-19. V was clipped by 8 bases and J by 5 bases; unmatched bases: 7. CDR3 length equals 13 residues. The germline CDR1 and CDR2 sequences are SNHLY and FYNNEI. TCRdb's table, derived via immunoSEQ multiplex PCR, lists solely in-frame clones and lacks some. The sample lists 190,000 or so clones; 85% to 95% were seen once. Source material: peripheral blood. The V call is TRBV2, the J call TRBJ2-7; 9 positions match TRBD1. The clonotype was recovered from a man aged 30 to 39 with COVID-19, enrolled during active disease. The CDR3 reads CASAGQGIDEQYF. The CDR3 DNA follows: TGTGCCAGCGCAGGACAGGGGATAGACGAGCAGTACTTC.